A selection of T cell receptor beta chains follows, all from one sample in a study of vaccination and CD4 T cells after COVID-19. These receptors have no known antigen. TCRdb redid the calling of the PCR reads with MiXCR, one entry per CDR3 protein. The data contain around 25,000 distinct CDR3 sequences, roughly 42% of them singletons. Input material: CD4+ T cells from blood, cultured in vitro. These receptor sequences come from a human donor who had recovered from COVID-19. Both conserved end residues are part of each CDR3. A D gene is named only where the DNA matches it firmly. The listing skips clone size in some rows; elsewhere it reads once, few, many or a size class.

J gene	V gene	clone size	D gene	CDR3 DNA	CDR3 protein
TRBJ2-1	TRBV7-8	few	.	TGTGCCAGCAGTCACCTGGCGCACGGACGGTGGGATGAGCAGTTCTTC	CASSHLAHGRWDEQFF
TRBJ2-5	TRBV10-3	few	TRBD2	TGTGCCATCAGTACTACAGCGGGAGTAGAGACCCAGTACTTC	CAISTTAGVETQYF
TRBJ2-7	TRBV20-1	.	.	TGCAGTGCTAACCCCGACAGAACCTACGAGCAGTACTTC	CSANPDRTYEQYF
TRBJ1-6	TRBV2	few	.	TGTGCCAGCAGTGAAGAGGCAGGCTATAATTCACCCCTCCACTTT	CASSEEAGYNSPLHF
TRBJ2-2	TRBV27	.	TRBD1	TGTGCCAGCAGTTTGGGACAGGGGGACACCGGGGAGCTGTTTTTT	CASSLGQGDTGELFF
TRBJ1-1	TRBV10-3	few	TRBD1	TGTGCCTCACGAGGAGGACAGGAGGCTGAAGCTTTCTTT	CASRGGQEAEAFF
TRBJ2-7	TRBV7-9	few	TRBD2	TGTGCCAGCAGCTTAGTCTCCGGACTAGCCAACGAGCAGTACTTC	CASSLVSGLANEQYF
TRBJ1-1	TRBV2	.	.	TGTGCCAGCACCGTCAGGGAGGACACTGAAGCTTTCTTT	CASTVREDTEAFF
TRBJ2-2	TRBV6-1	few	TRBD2	TGTGCCAGCAGTGGGGGACTAGCGGGAGCCGGGGAGCTGTTTTTT	CASSGGLAGAGELFF
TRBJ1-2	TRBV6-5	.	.	TGTGCCAGCAGTTACTCGAAGGGGAACTATGGCTACACCTTC	CASSYSKGNYGYTF